Reported below is one TCR beta chain. This record comes from a study of blood T cell repertoires in COVID-19. Germline V gene lookup returns CDR1 SNHLY and CDR2 FYNNEI. Trimming pared 6 bases from V and 0 bases from J, leaving 9 bases between. The CDR3 length is 14 residues. TCRdb's table, derived via immunoSEQ multiplex PCR, lists solely in-frame clones and lacks some. The table records about 110,000 clones, roughly nine tenths of them present only once. This receptor was taken from a man in his forties with active or convalescent COVID-19. The chain links TRBV2 to TRBJ1-3; D ambiguous. The specimen sequenced was peripheral blood. CDR3 amino acids: CASRRPSSGNTIYF. The CDR3 DNA follows: TGTGCCAGCAGGAGGCCGAGCTCTGGAAACACCATATATTTT.